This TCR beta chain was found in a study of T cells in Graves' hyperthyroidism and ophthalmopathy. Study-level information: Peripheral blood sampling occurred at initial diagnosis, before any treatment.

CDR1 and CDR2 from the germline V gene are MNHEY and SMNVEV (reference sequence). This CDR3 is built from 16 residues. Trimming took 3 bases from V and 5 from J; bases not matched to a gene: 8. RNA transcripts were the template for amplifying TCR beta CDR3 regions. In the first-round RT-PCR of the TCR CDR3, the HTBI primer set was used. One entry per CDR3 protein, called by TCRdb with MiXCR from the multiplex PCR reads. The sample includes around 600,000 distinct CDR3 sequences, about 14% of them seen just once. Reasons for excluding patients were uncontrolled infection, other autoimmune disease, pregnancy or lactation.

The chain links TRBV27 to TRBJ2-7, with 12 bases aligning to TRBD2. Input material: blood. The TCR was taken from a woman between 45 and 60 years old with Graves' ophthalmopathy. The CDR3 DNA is TGTGCCAGCAGTTTCCGGACTAGCGGGACCCCTAACGAGCAGTACTTC. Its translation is CASSFRTSGTPNEQYF.